The T cell receptor beta chain under discussion was sequenced for a study of identical twins. Among all donors, each was a healthy Caucasian. CDR1 is SGHVS and CDR2 is FQNEAQ in the germline V gene. The V and J ends lost 2 bases and 0 bases respectively, with 11 bases between them. The CDR3 extends over 17 amino acids. This clonotype was seen repeatedly, ten times or more. Antigen: not known. Through template switching, a universal primer site was introduced, and the cDNA contained unique molecular identifiers. From the 5' RACE reads, TCRdb called clonotypes with MiXCR, one entry per CDR3 protein. The data contain roughly 280,000 distinct CDR3 sequences, 8.5% to 9.5% of them singletons. Study observations and caveats: Invariant T cells like MAIT and iNKT could partly confound the zero-insertion analyses. An excess of low generation probability was shown by twin-shared out-of-frame alpha sequences.

The same data also went into a second study, on yellow fever vaccine responses in identical twins.

The V gene is TRBV7-8, the J gene TRBJ2-6, with TRBD1 as a possible D gene (6 bases). This sequence was found in a woman between 18 and 29 years old in good health. Material for sequencing was CD8+ T cells sorted from blood. The CDR3 DNA reads as TGTGCCAGCAGCTTAATGGACAGAGGCTCTGGGGCCAACGTCCTGACTTTC. This sequence encodes CASSLMDRGSGANVLTF.